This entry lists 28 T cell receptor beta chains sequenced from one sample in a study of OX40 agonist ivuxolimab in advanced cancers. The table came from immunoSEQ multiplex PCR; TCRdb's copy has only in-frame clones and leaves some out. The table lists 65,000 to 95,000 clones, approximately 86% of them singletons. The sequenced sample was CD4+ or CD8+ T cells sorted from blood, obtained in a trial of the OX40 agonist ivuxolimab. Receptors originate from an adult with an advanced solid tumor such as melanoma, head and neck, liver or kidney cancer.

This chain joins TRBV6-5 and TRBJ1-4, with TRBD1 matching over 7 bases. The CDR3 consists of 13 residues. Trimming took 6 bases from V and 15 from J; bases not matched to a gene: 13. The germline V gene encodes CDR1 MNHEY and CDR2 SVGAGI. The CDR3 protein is CASRLTSGGRVFF. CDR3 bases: TGTGCCAGCAGATTAACTTCAGGGGGACGGGTGTTTTTT.

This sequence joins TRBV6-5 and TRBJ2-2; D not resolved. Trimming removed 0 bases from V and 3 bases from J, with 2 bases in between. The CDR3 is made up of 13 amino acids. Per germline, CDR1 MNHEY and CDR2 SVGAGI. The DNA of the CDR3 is TGTGCCAGCAGTTACTCTTACACCGGGGAGCTGTTTTTT. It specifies CASSYSYTGELFF.

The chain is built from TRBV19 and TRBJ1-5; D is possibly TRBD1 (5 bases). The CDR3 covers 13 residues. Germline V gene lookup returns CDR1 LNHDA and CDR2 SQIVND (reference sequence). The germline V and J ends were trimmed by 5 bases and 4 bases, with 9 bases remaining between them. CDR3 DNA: TGTGCCAGTAGTGGATGGACAAATCAGCCCCAGCATTTT. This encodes CASSGWTNQPQHF. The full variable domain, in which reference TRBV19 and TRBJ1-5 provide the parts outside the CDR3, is DGGITQSPKYLFRKEGQNVTLSCEQNLNHDAMYWYRQDPGQGLRLIYYSQIVNDFQKGDIAEGYSVSREKKESFPLTVTSAQKNPTAFYLCASSGWTNQPQHFGDGTRLSIL.

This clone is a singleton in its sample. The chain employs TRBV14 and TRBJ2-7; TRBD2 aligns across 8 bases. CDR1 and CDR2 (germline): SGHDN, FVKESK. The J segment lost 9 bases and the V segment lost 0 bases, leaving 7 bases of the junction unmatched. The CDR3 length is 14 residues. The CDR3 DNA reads TGTGCCAGCAGCCAAGACCGGGGGGGTTTCGGGCAGTACTTC. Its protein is CASSQDRGGFGQYF.

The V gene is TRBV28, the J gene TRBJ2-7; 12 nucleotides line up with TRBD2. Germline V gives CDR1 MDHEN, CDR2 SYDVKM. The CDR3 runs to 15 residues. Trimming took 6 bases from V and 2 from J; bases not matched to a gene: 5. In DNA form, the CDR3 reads TGTGCCAGCAGACCCGGACTAGCGGGACCCTACGAGCAGTACTTC. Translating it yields CASRPGLAGPYEQYF. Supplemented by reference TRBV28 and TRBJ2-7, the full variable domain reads DVKVTQSSRYLVKRTGEKVFLECVQDMDHENMFWYRQDPGLGLRLIYFSYDVKMKEKGDIPEGYSVSREKKERFSLILESASTNQTSMYLCASRPGLAGPYEQYFGPGTRLTVT.

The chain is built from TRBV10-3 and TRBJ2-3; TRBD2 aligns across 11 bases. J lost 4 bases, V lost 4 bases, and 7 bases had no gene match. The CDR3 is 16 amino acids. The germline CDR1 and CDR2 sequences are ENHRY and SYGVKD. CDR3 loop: CAISGEASGRSDTQYF. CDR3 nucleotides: TGTGCCATCAGTGGGGAGGCTAGCGGGAGGTCAGATACGCAGTATTTT.

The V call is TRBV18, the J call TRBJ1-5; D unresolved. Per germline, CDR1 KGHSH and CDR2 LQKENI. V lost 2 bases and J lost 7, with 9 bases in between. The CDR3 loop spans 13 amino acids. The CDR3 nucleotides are TGTGCCAGCTCACCATATTTTTCCCAGCCCCAGCATTTT. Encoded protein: CASSPYFSQPQHF.

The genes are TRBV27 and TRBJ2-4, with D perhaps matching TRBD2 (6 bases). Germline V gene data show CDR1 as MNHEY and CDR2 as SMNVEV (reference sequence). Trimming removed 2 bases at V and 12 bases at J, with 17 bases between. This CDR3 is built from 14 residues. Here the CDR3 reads CASSLRLGGFSQYF. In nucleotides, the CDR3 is TGTGCCAGCAGTTTAAGGCTGGGAGGATTTAGTCAGTACTTC.

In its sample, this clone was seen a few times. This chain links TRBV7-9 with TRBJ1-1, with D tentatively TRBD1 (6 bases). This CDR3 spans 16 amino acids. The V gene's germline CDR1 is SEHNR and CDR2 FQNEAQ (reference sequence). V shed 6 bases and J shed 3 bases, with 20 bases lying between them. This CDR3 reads CASRPLGAGPHTEAFF. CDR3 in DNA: TGTGCCAGCAGACCCCTGGGGGCAGGGCCACACACTGAAGCTTTCTTT. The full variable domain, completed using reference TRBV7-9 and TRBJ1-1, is DTGVSQNPRHKITKRGQNVTFRCDPISEHNRLYWYRQTLGQGPEFLTYFQNEAQLEKSRLLSDRFSAERPKGSFSTLEIQRTEQGDSAMYLCASRPLGAGPHTEAFFGQGTRLTVV.

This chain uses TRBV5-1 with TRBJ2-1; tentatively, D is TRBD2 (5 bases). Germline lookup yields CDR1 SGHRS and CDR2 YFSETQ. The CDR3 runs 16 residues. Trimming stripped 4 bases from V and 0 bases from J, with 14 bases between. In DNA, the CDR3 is TGCGCCAGCAGCCCGCCAACGGGAAGCTCCTACAATGAGCAGTTCTTC. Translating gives CASSPPTGSSYNEQFF.

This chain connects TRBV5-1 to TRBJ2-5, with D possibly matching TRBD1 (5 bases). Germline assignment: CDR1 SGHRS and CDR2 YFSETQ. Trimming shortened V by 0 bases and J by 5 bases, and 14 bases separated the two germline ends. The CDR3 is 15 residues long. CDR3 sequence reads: CASSLGPEGAETQYF. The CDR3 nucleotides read TGCGCCAGCAGCTTGGGGCCAGAAGGGGCCGAGACCCAGTACTTC.

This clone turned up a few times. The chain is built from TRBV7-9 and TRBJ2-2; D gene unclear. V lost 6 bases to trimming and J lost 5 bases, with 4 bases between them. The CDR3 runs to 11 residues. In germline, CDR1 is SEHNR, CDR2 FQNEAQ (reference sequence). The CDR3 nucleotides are TGTGCCAGCAGACCAACCGGGGAGCTGTTTTTT. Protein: CASRPTGELFF.

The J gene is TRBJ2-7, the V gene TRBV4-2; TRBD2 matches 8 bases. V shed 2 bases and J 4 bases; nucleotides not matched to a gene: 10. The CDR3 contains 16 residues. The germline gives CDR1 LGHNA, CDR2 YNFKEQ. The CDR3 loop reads CASSQMLLAEEYEQYF. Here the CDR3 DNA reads TGTGCCAGCAGCCAAATGCTACTAGCGGAGGAGTACGAGCAGTACTTC.

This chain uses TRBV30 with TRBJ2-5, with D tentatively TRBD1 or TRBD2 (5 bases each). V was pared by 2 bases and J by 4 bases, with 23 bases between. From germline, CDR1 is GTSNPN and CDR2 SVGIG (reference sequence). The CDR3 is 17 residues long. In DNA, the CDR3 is TGTGCCTGGAGTCGAGGGCCCCGAGAGTGGGGCTTAGAGACCCAGTACTTC. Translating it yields CAWSRGPREWGLETQYF.

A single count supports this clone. The CDR3 DNA reads as TGTGCCAGCAGTTACTCGAGGAGCAGGGAGACCCAGTACTTC. Amino acids: CASSYSRSRETQYF. The chain uses TRBV6-5 and TRBJ2-5, with no clear D. The germline CDR1 and CDR2 sequences are MNHEY and SVGAGI. The length of the CDR3 is 14 residues. Trimming removed 0 bases from V and 5 bases from J, with 10 bases in between.

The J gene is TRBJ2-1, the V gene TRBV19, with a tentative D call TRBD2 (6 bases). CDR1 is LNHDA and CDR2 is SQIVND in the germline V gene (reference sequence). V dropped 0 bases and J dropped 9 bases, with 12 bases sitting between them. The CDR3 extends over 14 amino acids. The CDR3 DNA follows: TGTGCCAGTAGTATAGACGGCGGGATGTCTGAGCAGTTCTTC. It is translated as CASSIDGGMSEQFF.

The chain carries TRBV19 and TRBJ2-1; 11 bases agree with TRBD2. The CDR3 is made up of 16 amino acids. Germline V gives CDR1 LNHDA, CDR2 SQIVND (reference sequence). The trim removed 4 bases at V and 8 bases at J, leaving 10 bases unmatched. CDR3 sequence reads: CASSRTLAGGQDEQFF. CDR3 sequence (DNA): TGTGCCAGTAGTAGAACTCTAGCGGGAGGCCAAGATGAGCAGTTCTTC.

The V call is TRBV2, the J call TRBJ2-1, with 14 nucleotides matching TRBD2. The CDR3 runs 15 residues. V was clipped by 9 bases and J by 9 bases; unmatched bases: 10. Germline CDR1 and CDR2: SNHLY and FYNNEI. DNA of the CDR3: TGTGCCAGTTGGACTAGCGGGAGGATCGGCGCTGAGCAGTTCTTC. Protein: CASWTSGRIGAEQFF.

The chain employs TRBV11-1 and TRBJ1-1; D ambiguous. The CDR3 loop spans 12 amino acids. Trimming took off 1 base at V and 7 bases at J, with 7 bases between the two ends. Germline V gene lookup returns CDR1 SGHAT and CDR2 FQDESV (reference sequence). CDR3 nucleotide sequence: TGTGCCAGCAGCTTAGAGCAGCATGAAGCTTTCTTT. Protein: CASSLEQHEAFF.

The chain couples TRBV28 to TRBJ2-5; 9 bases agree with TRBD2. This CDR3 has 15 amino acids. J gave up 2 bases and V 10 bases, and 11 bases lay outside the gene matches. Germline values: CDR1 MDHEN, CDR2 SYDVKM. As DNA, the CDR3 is TGTGCCACGGTACCTAGCGGGAAAACTCAAGAGACCCAGTACTTC. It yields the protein CATVPSGKTQETQYF.

This chain's CDR3 is CAFYYVTGWYNEQFF. The CDR3 DNA reads TGTGCCTTTTATTACGTGACAGGGTGGTACAATGAGCAGTTCTTC. The V gene is TRBV30, the J gene TRBJ2-1; 7 positions match TRBD1. Germline V lookup: CDR1 GTSNPN, CDR2 SVGIG (reference sequence). After removal of 7 bases from V and 4 bases from J, the junction contained 13 bases not matched to a gene. The CDR3 contains 15 residues. Together with reference TRBV30 and TRBJ2-1, the CDR3 gives the full variable domain: SQTIHQWPATLVQPVGSPLSLECTVEGTSNPNLYWYRQAAGRGLQLLFYSVGIGQISSEVPQNLSASRPQDRQFILSSKKLLLSDSGFYLCAFYYVTGWYNEQFFGPGTRLTVL.

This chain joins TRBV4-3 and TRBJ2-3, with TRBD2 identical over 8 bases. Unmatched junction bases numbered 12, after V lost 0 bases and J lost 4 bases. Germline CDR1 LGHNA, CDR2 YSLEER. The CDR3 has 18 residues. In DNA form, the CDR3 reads TGCGCCAGCAGCCAAGATCTCCCCAGCGGGAGCTTTCCAGATACGCAGTATTTT. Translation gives CASSQDLPSGSFPDTQYF.

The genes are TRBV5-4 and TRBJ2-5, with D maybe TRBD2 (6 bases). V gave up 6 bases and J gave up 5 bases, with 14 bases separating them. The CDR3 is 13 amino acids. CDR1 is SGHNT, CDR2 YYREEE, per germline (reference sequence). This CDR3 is CASTGRRGETQYF. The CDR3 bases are TGTGCCAGCACCGGGAGAAGAGGGGAGACCCAGTACTTC.

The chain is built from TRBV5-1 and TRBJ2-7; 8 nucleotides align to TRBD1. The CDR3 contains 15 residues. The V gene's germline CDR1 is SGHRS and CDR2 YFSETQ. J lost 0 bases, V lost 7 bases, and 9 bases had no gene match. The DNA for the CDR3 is TGCGCCAGCCGGGAAGGGGGACAGGTCTCCTACGAGCAGTACTTC. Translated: CASREGGQVSYEQYF.

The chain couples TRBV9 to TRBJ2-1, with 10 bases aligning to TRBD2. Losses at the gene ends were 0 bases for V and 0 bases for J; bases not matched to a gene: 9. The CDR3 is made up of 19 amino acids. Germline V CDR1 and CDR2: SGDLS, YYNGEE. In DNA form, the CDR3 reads TGTGCCAGCAGCGTAGCGCCTAGCGGGAGATCAGGCTCCTACAATGAGCAGTTCTTC. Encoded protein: CASSVAPSGRSGSYNEQFF. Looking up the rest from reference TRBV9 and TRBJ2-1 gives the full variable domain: DSGVTQTPKHLITATGQRVTLRCSPRSGDLSVYWYQQSLDQGLQFLIQYYNGEERAKGNILERFSAQQFPDLHSELNLSSLELGDSALYFCASSVAPSGRSGSYNEQFFGPGTRLTVL.

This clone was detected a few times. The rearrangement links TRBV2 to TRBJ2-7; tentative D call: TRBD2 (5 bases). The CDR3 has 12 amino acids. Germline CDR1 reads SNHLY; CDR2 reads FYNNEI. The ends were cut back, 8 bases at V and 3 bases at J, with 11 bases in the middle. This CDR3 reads CASHIGLYEQYF. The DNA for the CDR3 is TGTGCCAGCCATATAGGACTCTACGAGCAGTACTTC. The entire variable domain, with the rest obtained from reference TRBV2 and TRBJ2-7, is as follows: EPEVTQTPSHQVTQMGQEVILRCVPISNHLYFYWYRQILGQKVEFLVSFYNNEISEKSEIFDDQFSVERPDGSNFTLKIRSTKLEDSAMYFCASHIGLYEQYFGPGTRLTVT.

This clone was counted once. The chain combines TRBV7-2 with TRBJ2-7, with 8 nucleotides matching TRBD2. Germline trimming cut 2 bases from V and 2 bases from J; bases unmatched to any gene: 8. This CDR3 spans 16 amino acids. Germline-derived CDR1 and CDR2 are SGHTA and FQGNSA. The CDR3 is CASSLNGAGVPYEQYF. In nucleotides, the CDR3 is TGTGCCAGCAGCTTAAATGGAGCGGGGGTCCCCTACGAGCAGTACTTC.

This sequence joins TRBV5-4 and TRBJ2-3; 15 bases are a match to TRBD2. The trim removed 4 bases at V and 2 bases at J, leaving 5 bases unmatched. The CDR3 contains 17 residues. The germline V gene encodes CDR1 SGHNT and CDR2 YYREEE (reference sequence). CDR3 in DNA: TGTGCCAGCAGCACGGGACTAGCGGGAGGTATCACAGATACGCAGTATTTT. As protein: CASSTGLAGGITDTQYF. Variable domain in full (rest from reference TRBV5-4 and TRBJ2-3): ETGVTQSPTHLIKTRGQQVTLRCSSQSGHNTVSWYQQALGQGPQFIFQYYREEENGRGNFPPRFSGLQFPNYSSELNVNALELDDSALYLCASSTGLAGGITDTQYFGPGTRLTVL.